The 9 T cell receptor beta chains in this list originate from one sample, sequenced in a study of shared clonotypes between healthy human individuals. The data were produced by immunoSEQ multiplex PCR, yet TCRdb's version contains in-frame clones alone and is incomplete. The data contain about 960,000 clones, approximately 76% of them singletons. Sequencing input: memory CD4+ T cells sorted from blood. Subset here: CD45RA-negative fraction. The receptors come from a man younger than 35 in good health.

This rearrangement joins TRBV7-2 to TRBJ1-1; D gene ambiguous. CDR3 length: 15 residues. Germline CDR1 SGHTA, CDR2 FQGNSA. Trimming shortened V by 5 bases and J by 0 bases, and 13 bases separated the two germline ends. CDR3 region: CASSLTPSVNTEAFF. CDR3 DNA sequence: TGTGCCAGCAGCCTAACCCCGTCTGTGAACACTGAAGCTTTCTTT.

V usage is TRBV19 and J usage is TRBJ1-1; the D is unclear. This CDR3 is 16 amino acids long. Trimming shortened V by 7 bases and J by 0 bases, and 18 bases separated the two germline ends. CDR1 is LNHDA and CDR2 is SQIVND in the germline V gene (reference sequence). In DNA form, the CDR3 reads TGTGCCAGTATGGCTAGGAGGGTGGCCATGAACACTGAAGCTTTCTTT. Its translation is CASMARRVAMNTEAFF.

V is TRBV27 and J is TRBJ1-2; D might be TRBD1 (6 bases). CDR3 length: 14 amino acids. The germline V gene has CDR1 MNHEY and CDR2 SMNVEV (reference sequence). V dropped 3 bases and J dropped 4 bases, with 12 bases sitting between them. The CDR3, as DNA: TGTGCCAGCAGTTTGTACAGGGAGGGCTATGGCTACACCTTC. Protein sequence: CASSLYREGYGYTF.

V gene TRBV2 combines with J gene TRBJ1-4; a possible D gene is TRBD1 (5 bases). This CDR3 is built from 12 residues. In germline, CDR1 is SNHLY, CDR2 FYNNEI. V lost 6 bases, J lost 7 bases, and 9 bases lay in between. The CDR3 DNA sequence: TGTGCCAGCAGGCCGGGGGGTGAAAAACTGTTTTTT. This codes for CASRPGGEKLFF.

The chain combines TRBV19 with TRBJ2-5, with D tentatively TRBD1 (5 bases). Germline V CDR1 and CDR2: LNHDA, SQIVND (reference sequence). The CDR3 covers 14 residues. This CDR3 reads CPGWGNPTKETQYF. CDR3 sequence (DNA): TGTCCAGGGTGGGGCAACCCAACCAAAGAGACCCAGTACTTC.

Worth noting for this clone: Other nucleotide sequences in the sample specify the same CDR3. The chain has TRBV28 and TRBJ2-3, with D perhaps given as TRBD1 or TRBD2 (5 bases each). Germline assignment: CDR1 MDHEN and CDR2 SYDVKM. The CDR3 has 15 residues. Trimming took 4 bases from V and 0 from J, leaving 11 bases between them. The CDR3 loop reads CASSSGTGSTDTQYF. Written as DNA, the CDR3 is TGTGCCAGCAGTTCCGGGACGGGAAGCACAGATACGCAGTATTTT.

This clone is a singleton in its sample. The chain combines TRBV9 with TRBJ1-4; no definite D call. Germline V lookup: CDR1 SGDLS, CDR2 YYNGEE. The V end was cut by 3 bases, the J end by 3 bases, with 12 bases between. The CDR3 totals 15 residues. The CDR3 coding sequence is TGTGCCAGCAGCGCCCGCGGGTCCGCTAATGAAAAACTGTTTTTT. Residues: CASSARGSANEKLFF.

The rearrangement links TRBV19 to TRBJ2-7, with 11 nucleotides matching TRBD1. With 5 bases clipped from V and 6 bases from J, the junction kept 12 bases outside the gene matches. Germline V CDR1 and CDR2: LNHDA, SQIVND (reference sequence). The CDR3 length is 16 residues. The CDR3 coding sequence is TGTGCCAGTAGTCTCATAGGACAGGGGGCATTCTCCGAGCAGTACTTC. Residues: CASSLIGQGAFSEQYF. Together with reference TRBV19 and TRBJ2-7, the CDR3 gives the full variable domain: DGGITQSPKYLFRKEGQNVTLSCEQNLNHDAMYWYRQDPGQGLRLIYYSQIVNDFQKGDIAEGYSVSREKKESFPLTVTSAQKNPTAFYLCASSLIGQGAFSEQYFGPGTRLTVT.

Details on this clone: A far larger clone lies a single base away; this is likely a read error. At the DNA level, this CDR3 is encoded by other sequences in the same sample as well. The CDR3: CASSEGGSTDTQYF. The CDR3 nucleotides read TGCGCCAGCAGTGAGGGGGGTAGCACAGATACGCAGTATTTT. The V gene is TRBV10-1, the J gene TRBJ2-3; possibly TRBD1 or TRBD2 for D (5 bases each). This CDR3 contains 14 residues. Per germline, CDR1 WNHNN and CDR2 SYGVQD (reference sequence). V was pared by 2 bases and J by 0 bases, with 6 bases between.